The entry below gives a single TCR beta chain sequence along with its context. The antigen is undetermined. Just one base apart from a much larger clone, this may be a read error. Unique molecular identifiers were carried by the TCR beta cDNA libraries. A population of roughly 0.95 to 10 million T cells gave rise to about half a million cDNA molecules. In TCRdb, the PCR reads were re-called with MiXCR into one record per CDR3 protein. The data contain under 650,000 distinct CDR3 sequences, around 40% of them singletons. The data were taken from a study of post-analysis software for immune sequencing data. Study-wide context: Courses of disease covered relapsing-remitting, secondary progressive and progressive-relapsing multiple sclerosis. Whole-study results and caveats: Controls' normalized Chao1 diversity significantly exceeded that of multiple sclerosis patients. Patients carried roughly 5 TRBV segments more frequently than controls did, and TRBV5-6, TRBV5-1 and TRBV20-1 were among them.

Germline CDR1 reads MNHNY; CDR2 reads SVGAGI (reference sequence). The CDR3 spans 13 residues. The sequence came from a girl aged 10-17 years with multiple sclerosis. The sample consisted of blood. V is TRBV6-6 and J is TRBJ2-5; D is perhaps TRBD1 (5 bases). The assigned J gene may be wrong: the sequence end matches TRBJ2-7 better. CDR3 nucleotide sequence: TGTGCCGGCAGTCTTACAGGTTACTACGAGCAGTACTTC. This sequence encodes CAGSLTGYYEQYF.